This T cell receptor (beta chain) was identified during a study of blood T cells in healthy people across ages. Study-level points and caveats: Expanded clonotype changes were possibly confounded by unknown donor CMV status.

Combining a sample-barcoded 5' primer with a J-beta primer mix, a second PCR ran for 7 to 11 cycles. TCRdb independently ran MiXCR on the 5' RACE reads; one entry per CDR3 protein. The repertoire holds some 1.4 million distinct CDR3 sequences, roughly 40% seen once, with 7.9% in the top ten. This clonotype appeared a single time. Its antigen is as yet unknown. Healthy Caucasian individuals from Russia aged roughly 6 to 90 served as donors. Each individual donor underwent a draw of approximately 9.8 milliliters of peripheral blood. The study isolated at least 6 million PBMCs from each sample. V lost 5 bases, J lost 2 bases, and 9 bases lay in between. CDR3 length: 13 residues. CDR1 is SGHRS and CDR2 is YFSETQ in the germline V gene.

The rearrangement uses TRBV5-1 and TRBJ2-3; D unresolved. The sample was blood. The origin of this receptor is a woman between 18 and 29 years old in good health. The CDR3 sequence: CASRSAITDTQYF. CDR3 nucleotide sequence: TGCGCCAGCAGATCTGCCATCACAGATACGCAGTATTTT.